This T cell receptor (beta chain) was obtained from a study of T cells in Graves' hyperthyroidism and ophthalmopathy. RNA transcripts yielded amplified TCR beta CDR3 regions. HTBI primers were the set used in a first-round RT-PCR of the TCR CDR3. TCRdb re-derived calls from the multiplex PCR reads in MiXCR, one entry per CDR3 protein. The sample includes hundreds of thousands of distinct CDR3 sequences, around 20% of them seen just once. A word on this clonotype: Its matching antigen is unknown.

V lost 3 bases and J lost 4; bases outside the gene matches: 5. The CDR3 spans 14 residues. Germline V gene sequence: CDR1 DFQATT, CDR2 SNEGSKA (reference sequence). Findings of the study overall: Blood also held most thyroid clonotypes expanded beyond 0.001.

Recently diagnosed hyperthyroidism of less than 2 months' duration affected patients aged 18 to 65. Orbital computed tomography, thyroid ultrasound, serum thyroxine and TRAb, and clinical symptoms together informed the diagnoses. First hyperthyroidism diagnosis is when the blood sample was obtained, before any ophthalmopathy symptoms. The specimen was blood. The V and J genes are TRBV20-1 and TRBJ1-3; 8 nucleotides align to TRBD1. The clonotype comes from a woman between 45 and 60 years old with Graves' hyperthyroidism that later progressed to Graves' ophthalmopathy. The CDR3 nucleotides are TGCAGTGCTAGTGCAGGGGGCAAAGGAAACACCATATATTTT. Amino acids: CSASAGGKGNTIYF.